The 17 T cell receptor beta chains below were found in one sample sequenced in a study of cytotoxic CD8 clonotypes in ibrutinib-treated CLL. Repertoires were generated with immunoSEQ multiplex PCR, while TCRdb's copy carries only in-frame clones and drops some. The sample consists of some 130,000 clones, about three quarters of them appearing once. Sequencing was performed on PBMCs, taken after 24 months of ibrutinib treatment. All receptors derive from a human donor with chronic lymphocytic leukemia.

CDR3 in amino acids: CASSLERLTDTQYF. For the CDR3, the DNA is TGTGCCAGCAGCTTGGAGAGGTTAACAGATACGCAGTATTTT. This rearrangement joins TRBV5-4 to TRBJ2-3; D gene unclear. Deletions cut 0 bases from V and 3 bases from J, with 8 bases between. Germline CDR1 reads SGHNT; CDR2 reads YYREEE (reference sequence). The CDR3 spans 14 residues.

The chain employs TRBV28 and TRBJ1-1; 7 bases map to TRBD1. V lost 3 bases to trimming and J lost 5 bases; unmatched junction nucleotides: 6. Per the germline V gene, CDR1 is MDHEN and CDR2 is SYDVKM. The length of the CDR3 is 14 residues. CDR3 protein: CASSLGQLETEAFF. In DNA, the CDR3 is TGTGCCAGCAGTTTGGGACAGCTCGAGACTGAAGCTTTCTTT.

This clone is deemed medium-sized (0.01 to 0.1%). The rearrangement uses TRBV6-6 and TRBJ2-7; TRBD2 aligns across 7 bases. V was clipped by 7 bases and J by 4 bases; unmatched bases: 10. The germline V gene encodes CDR1 MNHNY and CDR2 SVGAGI (reference sequence). There are 14 residues in the CDR3. This chain's CDR3 is CASTWGGDGYEQYF. Written as DNA, the CDR3 is TGTGCCAGCACCTGGGGAGGGGATGGGTACGAGCAGTACTTC.

J is TRBJ2-7 and V is TRBV28, with D uncertain. The CDR3 is made up of 15 amino acids. Between the trimmed V and J ends, which lost 2 bases and 1 base, there was a span of 12 bases. Looked up from germline, CDR1 is MDHEN and CDR2 is SYDVKM. The CDR3 DNA follows: TGTGCCAGCAGTTTAGGGCAGCCCCAATCCTACGAGCAGTACTTC. Translating gives CASSLGQPQSYEQYF.

The rearrangement uses TRBV28 and TRBJ2-4; TRBD2 might be the D (6 bases). CDR3 length: 13 residues. Germline-derived CDR1 and CDR2 are MDHEN and SYDVKM. The ends were cut back, 7 bases at V and 9 bases at J, with 16 bases in the middle. The CDR3 DNA reads as TGTGCCAGCATCTTAGGGCCCGGGGGCATTCAGTACTTC. It is translated as CASILGPGGIQYF.

The chain combines TRBV6-5 with TRBJ1-4; D ambiguous. Trimming shortened V by 5 bases and J by 4 bases, and 5 bases separated the two germline ends. From germline, CDR1 is MNHEY and CDR2 SVGAGI. The CDR3 covers 12 residues. Written as DNA, the CDR3 is TGTGCCAGCAGTCGAAGTAATGAAAAACTGTTTTTT. Translating gives CASSRSNEKLFF.

This clone was detected only a few times. The V gene is TRBV7-2, the J gene TRBJ1-5; D is perhaps TRBD1 (6 bases). Germline CDR1 SGHTA, CDR2 FQGNSA. V was shortened by 8 bases and J by 2 bases, with 10 bases between the two germline ends. The CDR3 extends over 13 amino acids. CDR3 sequence: CASGGVGNQPQHF. CDR3 bases: TGTGCCAGCGGGGGCGTAGGCAATCAGCCCCAGCATTTT.

The rearrangement links TRBV9 to TRBJ2-5, with D maybe TRBD2 (6 bases). The CDR3 is 15 residues long. V dropped 4 bases and J dropped 5 bases, with 18 bases sitting between them. CDR1 SGDLS and CDR2 YYNGEE come from the germline V gene. The DNA of the CDR3 is TGTGCCAGCAGCCCTGGGGGGACCCAGTTGGAGACCCAGTACTTC. Protein sequence: CASSPGGTQLETQYF.

This clone was counted a single time. The chain joins TRBV5-6 to TRBJ2-5; D is perhaps TRBD1 (6 bases). Germline V CDR1 and CDR2: SGHDT, YYEEEE. V was shortened by 4 bases and J by 5 bases, with 6 bases between the two germline ends. This CDR3 contains 11 residues. The DNA of the CDR3 is TGTGCCAGCAGCCAGGGGGAGACCCAGTACTTC. Protein product: CASSQGETQYF.

The CDR3 region has the DNA TGTGCCAGCAGTTTTCCCGGCTCTGGGGCCAACGTCCTGACTTTC. It is translated as CASSFPGSGANVLTF. This sequence joins TRBV6-6 and TRBJ2-6; no reliable D call. The CDR3 is 15 amino acids. V was pared by 4 bases and J by 0 bases, with 7 bases between. Germline V CDR1 and CDR2: MNHNY, SVGAGI (reference sequence).

With respect to this clone: Other nucleotide sequences from this sample produce the same CDR3. This chain joins TRBV9 and TRBJ1-2; D ambiguous. The CDR3 covers 13 residues. Trimming removed 2 bases from V and 0 bases from J, with 5 bases in between. CDR1 SGDLS and CDR2 YYNGEE come from the germline V gene. DNA for the CDR3: TGTGCCAGCAGCGTTGGATCTAACTATGGCTACACCTTC. Its protein product is CASSVGSNYGYTF.

The CDR3 coding sequence is TGTGCCAGTAGTTCCGGAGGGCCTGGAAACACCATATATTTT. Protein sequence: CASSSGGPGNTIYF. The rearrangement links TRBV19 to TRBJ1-3; D not certain. Trimming took 5 bases from V and 2 from J, leaving 10 bases between them. Germline assignment: CDR1 LNHDA and CDR2 SQIVND (reference sequence). The CDR3 runs 14 residues.

CDR3 sequence: CASLGAGETQYF. CDR3 nucleotide sequence: TGTGCCAGCCTCGGGGCTGGAGAGACCCAGTACTTC. The chain carries TRBV19 and TRBJ2-5; D assignment may be TRBD1 or TRBD2 (5 bases each). Germline CDR1 and CDR2: LNHDA and SQIVND (reference sequence). This CDR3 is 12 amino acids long. Trimming stripped 9 bases from V and 4 bases from J, with 12 bases between.

The V call is TRBV7-6, the J call TRBJ1-2; D perhaps matches TRBD1 (5 bases). V lost 1 base, J lost 7 bases, and 16 bases lay in between. The CDR3 has 15 amino acids. Germline-derived CDR1 and CDR2 are SGHVS and FNYEAQ. The DNA of the CDR3 is TGTGCCAGCAGCTTAGTGCAGGGTGTCTTGTTTGGCTACACCTTC. It is translated as CASSLVQGVLFGYTF.

The V gene is TRBV5-4, the J gene TRBJ2-2, with 9 bases aligning to TRBD2. With 0 bases clipped from V and 5 bases from J, the junction kept 2 bases outside the gene matches. Germline CDR1 SGHNT, CDR2 YYREEE (reference sequence). The CDR3 runs 15 residues. The CDR3 loop reads CASSLDTSGTGELFF. The CDR3 DNA is TGTGCCAGCAGCTTGGATACTAGCGGGACCGGGGAGCTGTTTTTT.

This sequence joins TRBV7-2 and TRBJ2-5; a weak D match, TRBD1 (5 bases). The germline V gene encodes CDR1 SGHTA and CDR2 FQGNSA. Trimming stripped 5 bases from V and 4 bases from J, with 17 bases between. There are 15 residues in the CDR3. DNA for the CDR3: TGTGCCAGCAGCCCCCAGGTTCCAGGGCCAGAGACCCAGTACTTC. Its translation: CASSPQVPGPETQYF.

The chain carries TRBV9 and TRBJ1-2; weak D call: TRBD1 (6 bases). The CDR3 is made up of 15 amino acids. Trimming took 4 bases from V and 0 from J, leaving 13 bases between them. Looked up from germline, CDR1 is SGDLS and CDR2 is YYNGEE. The CDR3 coding sequence is TGTGCCAGCAGCAAGGGACAAGGGGCTAACTATGGCTACACCTTC. Its translation: CASSKGQGANYGYTF.